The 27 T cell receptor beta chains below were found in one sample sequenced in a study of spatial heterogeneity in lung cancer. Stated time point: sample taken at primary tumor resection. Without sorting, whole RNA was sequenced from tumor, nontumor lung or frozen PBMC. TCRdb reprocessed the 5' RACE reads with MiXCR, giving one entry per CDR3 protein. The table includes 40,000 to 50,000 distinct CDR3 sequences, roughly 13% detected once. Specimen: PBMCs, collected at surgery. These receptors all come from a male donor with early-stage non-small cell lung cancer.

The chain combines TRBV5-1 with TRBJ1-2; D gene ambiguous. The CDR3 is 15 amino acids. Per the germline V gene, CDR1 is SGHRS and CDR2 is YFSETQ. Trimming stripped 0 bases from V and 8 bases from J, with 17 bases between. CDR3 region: CASSLEWEKSGGYTF. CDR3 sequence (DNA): TGCGCCAGCAGCTTGGAATGGGAAAAAAGCGGCGGCTACACCTTC.

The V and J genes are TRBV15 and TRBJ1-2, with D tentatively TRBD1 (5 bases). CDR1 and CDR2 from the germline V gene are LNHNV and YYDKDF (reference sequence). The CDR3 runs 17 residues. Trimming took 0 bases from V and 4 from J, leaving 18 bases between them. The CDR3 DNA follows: TGTGCCACCAGCAGAGATAGGACCGGGGGGAGAGGCTATGGCTACACCTTC. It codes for CATSRDRTGGRGYGYTF.

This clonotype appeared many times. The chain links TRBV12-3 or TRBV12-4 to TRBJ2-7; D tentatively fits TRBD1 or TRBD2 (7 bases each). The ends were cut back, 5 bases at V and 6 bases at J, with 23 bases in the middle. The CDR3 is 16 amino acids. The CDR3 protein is CASSPRGGGKRSEQYF. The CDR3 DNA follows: TGTGCCAGCAGTCCCCGGGGAGGGGGCAAGAGGTCCGAGCAGTACTTC.

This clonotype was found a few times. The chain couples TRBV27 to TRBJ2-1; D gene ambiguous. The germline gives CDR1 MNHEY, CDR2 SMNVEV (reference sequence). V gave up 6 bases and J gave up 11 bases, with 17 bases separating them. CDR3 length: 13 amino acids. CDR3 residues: CASRRTVDGKQFF. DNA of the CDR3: TGTGCCAGCAGAAGGACCGTTGATGGGAAGCAGTTCTTC.

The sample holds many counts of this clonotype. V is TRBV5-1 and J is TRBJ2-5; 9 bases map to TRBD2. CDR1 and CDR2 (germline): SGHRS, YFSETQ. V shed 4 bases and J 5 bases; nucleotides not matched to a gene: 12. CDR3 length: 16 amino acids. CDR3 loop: CASSLRTSADLETQYF. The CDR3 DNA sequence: TGCGCCAGCAGCCTCAGGACTAGCGCGGATCTTGAGACCCAGTACTTC.

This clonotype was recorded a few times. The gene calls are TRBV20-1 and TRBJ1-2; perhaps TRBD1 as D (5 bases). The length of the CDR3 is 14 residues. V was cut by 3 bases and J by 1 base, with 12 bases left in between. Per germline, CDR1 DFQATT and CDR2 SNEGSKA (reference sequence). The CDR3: CSASRDSHNYGYTF. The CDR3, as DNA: TGCAGTGCTAGTCGCGACAGCCATAACTATGGCTACACCTTC.

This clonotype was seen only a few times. The chain's CDR3 is CSVKGELNTEAFF. In DNA, the CDR3 is TGCAGCGTGAAGGGGGAACTGAACACTGAAGCTTTCTTT. The J gene is TRBJ1-1, the V gene TRBV29-1, with D possibly matching TRBD1 (6 bases). The CDR3 covers 13 residues. The ends were cut back, 6 bases at V and 0 bases at J, with 11 bases in the middle. Germline V lookup: CDR1 SQVTM, CDR2 ANQGSEA.

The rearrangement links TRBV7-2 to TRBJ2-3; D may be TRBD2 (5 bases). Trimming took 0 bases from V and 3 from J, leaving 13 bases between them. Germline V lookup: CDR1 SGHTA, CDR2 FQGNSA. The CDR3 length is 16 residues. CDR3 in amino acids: CASSLARLGGTDTQYF. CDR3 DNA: TGTGCCAGCAGCTTAGCGCGGTTAGGCGGGACAGATACGCAGTATTTT. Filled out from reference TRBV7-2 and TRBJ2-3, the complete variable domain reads GAGVSQSPSNKVTEKGKDVELRCDPISGHTALYWYRQSLGQGLEFLIYFQGNSAPDKSGLPSDRFSAERTGGSVSTLTIQRTQQEDSAVYLCASSLARLGGTDTQYFGPGTRLTVL.

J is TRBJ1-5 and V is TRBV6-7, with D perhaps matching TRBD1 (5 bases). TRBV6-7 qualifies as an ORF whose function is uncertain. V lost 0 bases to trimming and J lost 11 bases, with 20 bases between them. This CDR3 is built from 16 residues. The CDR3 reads CASSYSSPGRLGAQHF. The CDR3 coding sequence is TGTGCCAGCAGTTACTCGAGTCCAGGGCGGCTGGGGGCCCAGCATTTT.

CDR3 in amino acids: CASRGTPSYEQYF. The CDR3 DNA reads TGTGCCAGCAGGGGAACCCCTTCCTACGAGCAGTACTTC. This chain links TRBV28 with TRBJ2-7; no clear D. This CDR3 has 13 amino acids. V shed 6 bases and J shed 1 base, with 10 bases lying between them. Germline V CDR1 and CDR2: MDHEN, SYDVKM.

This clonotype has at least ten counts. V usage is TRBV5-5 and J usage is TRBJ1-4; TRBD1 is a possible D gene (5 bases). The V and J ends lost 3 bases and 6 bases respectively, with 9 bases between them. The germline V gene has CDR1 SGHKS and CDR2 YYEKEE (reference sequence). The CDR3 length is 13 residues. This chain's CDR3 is CASSSGLDEKLFF. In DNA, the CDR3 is TGTGCCAGCAGCTCAGGGTTGGATGAAAAACTGTTTTTT.

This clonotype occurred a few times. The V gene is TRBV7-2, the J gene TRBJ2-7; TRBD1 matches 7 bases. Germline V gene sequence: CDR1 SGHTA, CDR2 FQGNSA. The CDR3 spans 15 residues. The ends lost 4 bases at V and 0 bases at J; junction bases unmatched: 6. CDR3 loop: CASSSDRSSSYEQYF. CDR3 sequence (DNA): TGTGCCAGCAGCTCGGACAGGAGTAGCTCCTACGAGCAGTACTTC.

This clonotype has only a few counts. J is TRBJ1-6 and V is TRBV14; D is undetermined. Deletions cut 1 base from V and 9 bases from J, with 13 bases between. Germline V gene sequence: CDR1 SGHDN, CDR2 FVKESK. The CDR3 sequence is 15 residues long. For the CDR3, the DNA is TGTGCCAGCAGCCAAGGAGTAAATCTGGGTTCACCCCTCCACTTT. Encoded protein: CASSQGVNLGSPLHF. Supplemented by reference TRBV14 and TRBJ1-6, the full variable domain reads EAGVTQFPSHSVIEKGQTVTLRCDPISGHDNLYWYRRVMGKEIKFLLHFVKESKQDESGMPNNRFLAERTGGTYSTLKVQPAELEDSGVYFCASSQGVNLGSPLHFGNGTRLTVT.

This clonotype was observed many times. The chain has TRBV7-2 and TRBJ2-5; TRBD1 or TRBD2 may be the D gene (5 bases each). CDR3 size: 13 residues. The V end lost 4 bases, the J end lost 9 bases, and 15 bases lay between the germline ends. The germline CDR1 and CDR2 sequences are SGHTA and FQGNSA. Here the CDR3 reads CASSWDPDASQYF. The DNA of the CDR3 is TGTGCCAGCAGCTGGGACCCGGACGCGTCCCAGTACTTC. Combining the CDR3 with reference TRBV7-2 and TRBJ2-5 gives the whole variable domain GAGVSQSPSNKVTEKGKDVELRCDPISGHTALYWYRQSLGQGLEFLIYFQGNSAPDKSGLPSDRFSAERTGGSVSTLTIQRTQQEDSAVYLCASSWDPDASQYFGPGTRLLVL.

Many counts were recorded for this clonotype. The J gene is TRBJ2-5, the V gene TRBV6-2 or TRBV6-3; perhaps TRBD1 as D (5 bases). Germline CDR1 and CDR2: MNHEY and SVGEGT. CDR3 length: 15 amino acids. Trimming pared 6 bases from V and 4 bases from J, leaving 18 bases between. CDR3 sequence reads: CASSQNQGGAETQYF. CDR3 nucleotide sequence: TGTGCCAGCAGCCAAAACCAGGGTGGAGCAGAGACCCAGTACTTC.

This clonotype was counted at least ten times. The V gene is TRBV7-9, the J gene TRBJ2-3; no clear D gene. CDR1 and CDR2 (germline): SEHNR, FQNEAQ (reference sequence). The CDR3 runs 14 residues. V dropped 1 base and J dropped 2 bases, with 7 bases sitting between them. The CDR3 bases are TGTGCCAGCAGCTTAGAAGGCCACACAGATACGCAGTATTTT. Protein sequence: CASSLEGHTDTQYF.

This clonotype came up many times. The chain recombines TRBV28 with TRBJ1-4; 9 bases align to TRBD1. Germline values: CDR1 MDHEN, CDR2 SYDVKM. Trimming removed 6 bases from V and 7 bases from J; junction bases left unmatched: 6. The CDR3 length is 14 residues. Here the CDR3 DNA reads TGTGCCAGCAGCAAACAGGGGGCTGCTGAAAAACTGTTTTTT. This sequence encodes CASSKQGAAEKLFF.

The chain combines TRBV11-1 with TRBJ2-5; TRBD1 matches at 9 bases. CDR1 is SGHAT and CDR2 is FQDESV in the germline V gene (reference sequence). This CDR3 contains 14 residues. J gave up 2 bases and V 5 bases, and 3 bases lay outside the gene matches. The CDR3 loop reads CASSLGTGQETQYF. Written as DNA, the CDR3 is TGTGCCAGCAGCCTTGGGACAGGGCAAGAGACCCAGTACTTC.

This CDR3 reads CASSYDGQGTGELFF. Written as DNA, the CDR3 is TGTGCCAGCAGTTACGACGGACAGGGCACCGGGGAGCTGTTTTTT. The chain has TRBV6-2 or TRBV6-3 and TRBJ2-2; 8 nucleotides align to TRBD1. V dropped 2 bases and J dropped 4; count of bases not matched to a gene: 3. Germline assignment: CDR1 MNHEY and CDR2 SVGEGT. The CDR3 contains 15 residues.

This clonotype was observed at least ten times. Here the CDR3 reads CASSLEGVNGQPQHF. The CDR3 nucleotides read TGTGCCAGCAGTTTGGAGGGGGTGAACGGTCAGCCCCAGCATTTT. V is TRBV12-3 or TRBV12-4 and J is TRBJ1-5; possibly TRBD1 for D (6 bases). The length of the CDR3 is 15 residues. V gave up 3 bases and J gave up 6 bases, with 15 bases separating them.

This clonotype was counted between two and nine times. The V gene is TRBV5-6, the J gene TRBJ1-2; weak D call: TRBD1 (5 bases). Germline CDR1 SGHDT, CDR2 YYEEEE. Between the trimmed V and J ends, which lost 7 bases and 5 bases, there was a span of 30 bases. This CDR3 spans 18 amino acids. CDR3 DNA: TGTGCCAGCCGCCTCCCGTTGGGGGTAGGCGACGCGGGGTATGGCTACACCTTC. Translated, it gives CASRLPLGVGDAGYGYTF.

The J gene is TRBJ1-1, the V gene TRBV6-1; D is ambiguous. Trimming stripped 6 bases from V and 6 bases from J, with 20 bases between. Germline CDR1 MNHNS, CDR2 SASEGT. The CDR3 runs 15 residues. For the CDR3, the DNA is TGTGCCAGCAGCGGCCTAGCAGCCCGAATGTCTGAAGCTTTCTTT. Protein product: CASSGLAARMSEAFF.

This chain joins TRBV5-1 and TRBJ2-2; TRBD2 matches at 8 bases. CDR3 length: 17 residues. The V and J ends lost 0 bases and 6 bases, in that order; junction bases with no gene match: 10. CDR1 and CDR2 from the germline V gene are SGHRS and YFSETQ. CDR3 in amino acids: CASSLERAGAPPGELFF. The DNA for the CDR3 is TGCGCCAGCAGCTTGGAGAGAGCGGGGGCTCCGCCCGGGGAGCTGTTTTTT.

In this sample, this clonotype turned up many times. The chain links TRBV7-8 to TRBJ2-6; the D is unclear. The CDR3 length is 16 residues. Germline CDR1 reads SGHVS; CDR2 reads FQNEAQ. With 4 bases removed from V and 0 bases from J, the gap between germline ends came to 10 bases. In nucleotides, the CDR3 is TGTGCCAGCAGCTCGCTGGGGTACTCTGGGGCCAACGTCCTGACTTTC. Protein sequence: CASSSLGYSGANVLTF. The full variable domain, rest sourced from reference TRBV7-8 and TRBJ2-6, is GAGVSQSPRYKVAKRGQDVALRCDPISGHVSLFWYQQALGQGPEFLTYFQNEAQLDKSGLPSDRFFAERPEGSVSTLKIQRTQQEDSAVYLCASSSLGYSGANVLTFGAGSRLTVL.

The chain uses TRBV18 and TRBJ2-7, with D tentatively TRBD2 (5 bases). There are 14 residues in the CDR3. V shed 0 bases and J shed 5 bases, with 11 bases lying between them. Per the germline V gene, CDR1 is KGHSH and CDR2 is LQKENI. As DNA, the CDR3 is TGTGCCAGCTCACCACCGGGGAGTTCCCACGAGCAGTACTTC. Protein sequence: CASSPPGSSHEQYF.

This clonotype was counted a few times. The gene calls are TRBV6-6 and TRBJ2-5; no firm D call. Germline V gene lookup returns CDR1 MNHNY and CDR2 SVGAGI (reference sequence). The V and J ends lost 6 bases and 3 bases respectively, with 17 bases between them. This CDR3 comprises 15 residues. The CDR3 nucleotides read TGTGCCAGCAGCGCTGGACGGAGAGCAAAAGAGACCCAGTACTTC. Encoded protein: CASSAGRRAKETQYF.

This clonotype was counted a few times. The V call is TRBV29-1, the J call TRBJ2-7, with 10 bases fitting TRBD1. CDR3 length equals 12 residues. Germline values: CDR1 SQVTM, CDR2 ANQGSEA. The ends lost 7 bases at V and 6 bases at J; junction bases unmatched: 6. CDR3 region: CSAIRTGGEQYF. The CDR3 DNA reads TGCAGCGCTATCCGGACAGGGGGCGAGCAGTACTTC.